Here is one TCR beta chain with its context. The sample comes from a study of blood T cell repertoires in COVID-19. The CDR3 extends over 14 amino acids. The germline CDR1 and CDR2 sequences are SEHNR and FQNEAQ (reference sequence). Trimming cost V 8 bases and J 4 bases; bases outside gene matches: 8. Profiling relied on immunoSEQ multiplex PCR, and the TCRdb table lists in-frame clones only, not all of them. The repertoire holds about 20,000 clones, with roughly 84% as singletons. This TCR was sampled from a human donor in a cohort sampled during active COVID-19. The donor label of this sample is uncertain. Sequencing used peripheral blood. The chain joins TRBV7-9 to TRBJ2-5; 9 bases are a match to TRBD2. DNA for the CDR3: TGTGCCAGCGAAAGCGGGAGGCCTCGAGAGACCCAGTACTTC. Amino acid sequence: CASESGRPRETQYF.